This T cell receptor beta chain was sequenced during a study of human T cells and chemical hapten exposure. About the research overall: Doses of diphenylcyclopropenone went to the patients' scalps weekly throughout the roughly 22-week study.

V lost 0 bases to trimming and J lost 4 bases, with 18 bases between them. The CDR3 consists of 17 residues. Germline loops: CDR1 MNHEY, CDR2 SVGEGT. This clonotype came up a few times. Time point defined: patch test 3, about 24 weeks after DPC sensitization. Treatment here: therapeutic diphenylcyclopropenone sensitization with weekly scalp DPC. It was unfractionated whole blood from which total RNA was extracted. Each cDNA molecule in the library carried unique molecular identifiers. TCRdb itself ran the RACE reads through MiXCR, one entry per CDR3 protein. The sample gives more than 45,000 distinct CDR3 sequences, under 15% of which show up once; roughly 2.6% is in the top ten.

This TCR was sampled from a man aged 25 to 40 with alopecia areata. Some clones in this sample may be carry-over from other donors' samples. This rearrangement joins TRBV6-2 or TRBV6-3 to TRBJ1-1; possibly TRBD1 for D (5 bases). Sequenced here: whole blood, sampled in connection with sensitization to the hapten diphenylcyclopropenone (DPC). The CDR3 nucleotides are TGTGCCAGCAGTTACTCGATCCGGGAGGGGATGAGCACTGAAGCTTTCTTT. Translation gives CASSYSIREGMSTEAFF.